The 13 T cell receptor beta chains given below trace back to one sample, sequenced in a study of blood T cell repertoires in COVID-19. Clones were read by immunoSEQ multiplex PCR, and TCRdb kept only the in-frame ones, dropping some. Of around 250,000 clones in the sample, 80% to 85% were seen once. What was sequenced was peripheral blood. The receptors were gathered from a man aged 45-65 years with active or convalescent COVID-19.

The chain is built from TRBV30 and TRBJ2-7, with D possibly TRBD1 on 6 matching bases. The CDR3 consists of 13 residues. Germline CDR1 is GTSNPN and CDR2 is SVGIG (reference sequence). V was clipped by 0 bases and J by 2 bases, with 8 bases between them. The CDR3 spells CAWSVNRAYEQYF. The CDR3 DNA reads TGTGCCTGGAGTGTAAACAGGGCCTACGAGCAGTACTTC.

Comment on this clone: Other DNA sequences of this sample code for an identical CDR3. The chain joins TRBV28 to TRBJ1-1; D is unresolved. V lost 2 bases and J lost 1, with 5 bases in between. The CDR3 is made up of 13 amino acids. Germline V gives CDR1 MDHEN, CDR2 SYDVKM. Here the CDR3 reads CASSLGQNTEAFF. The CDR3 region has the DNA TGTGCCAGCAGTTTAGGGCAGAACACTGAAGCTTTCTTT.

CDR3 protein: CASSYEAGGRTDTQYF. The CDR3 coding sequence is TGTGCCAGCAGTTACGAAGCGGGGGGGAGGACAGATACGCAGTATTTT. The chain links TRBV6-2 or TRBV6-3 to TRBJ2-3; 10 bases are a match to TRBD2. The germline V gene has CDR1 MNHEY and CDR2 SVGEGT. The CDR3 sequence is 16 residues long. J lost 3 bases, V lost 2 bases, and 5 bases had no gene match.

This clone has a handful of counts. V and J are TRBV28 and TRBJ1-2; the D gene is possibly TRBD1 (5 bases). Germline V gene data show CDR1 as MDHEN and CDR2 as SYDVKM. The CDR3 contains 14 residues. V lost 6 bases and J lost 2, with 13 bases in between. Here the CDR3 reads CASRDNGRNYGYTF. CDR3 coding DNA: TGTGCCAGCAGGGACAACGGTCGGAACTATGGCTACACCTTC.

The chain combines TRBV7-9 with TRBJ1-1; D possibly corresponds to TRBD1 (6 bases). The germline V gene has CDR1 SEHNR and CDR2 FQNEAQ (reference sequence). The CDR3 runs 14 residues. V lost 5 bases and J lost 2, with 12 bases in between. The CDR3 reads CASSLDRTNTEAFF. In DNA form, the CDR3 reads TGTGCCAGCAGCCTCGACAGGACCAACACTGAAGCTTTCTTT.

This clone was counted a few times. This chain uses TRBV28 with TRBJ2-7; D is perhaps TRBD2 (6 bases). From germline, CDR1 is MDHEN and CDR2 SYDVKM. The CDR3 sequence is 14 residues long. V lost 6 bases and J 2 bases, leaving 14 bases between the germline ends. The CDR3 sequence is CASSGLGGTYEQYF. The CDR3 region has the DNA TGTGCCAGCAGCGGACTGGGGGGTACCTACGAGCAGTACTTC. Full variable domain (remainder filled in from reference TRBV28 and TRBJ2-7): DVKVTQSSRYLVKRTGEKVFLECVQDMDHENMFWYRQDPGLGLRLIYFSYDVKMKEKGDIPEGYSVSREKKERFSLILESASTNQTSMYLCASSGLGGTYEQYFGPGTRLTVT.

This chain connects TRBV30 to TRBJ1-5; D call uncertain. This CDR3 comprises 15 residues. V lost 5 bases, J lost 1 base, and 15 bases lay in between. The germline CDR1 and CDR2 sequences are GTSNPN and SVGIG (reference sequence). The CDR3 bases are TGTGCCTGGGGCCTGGGCCCGGGGAGCAATCAGCCCCAGCATTTT. It specifies CAWGLGPGSNQPQHF.

This clone was seen a few times. The V call is TRBV7-3, the J call TRBJ2-3; a possible D gene is TRBD1 (6 bases). The CDR3 contains 15 residues. V was shortened by 1 base and J by 4 bases, with 12 bases between the two germline ends. Germline V gene sequence: CDR1 SGHTA, CDR2 FQGTGA. This chain's CDR3 is CASSLMGQGADTQYF. Here the CDR3 DNA reads TGTGCCAGCAGCTTAATGGGACAAGGCGCAGATACGCAGTATTTT.

V is TRBV2 and J is TRBJ1-5; the D gene is possibly TRBD1 (5 bases). V lost 0 bases and J 0 bases, leaving 21 bases between the germline ends. This CDR3 is built from 20 residues. Germline V lookup: CDR1 SNHLY, CDR2 FYNNEI. CDR3 coding DNA: TGTGCCAGCAGTGAAGCGGAGGTAGGGACTAGACTTTCTAGCAATCAGCCCCAGCATTTT. Translated, it gives CASSEAEVGTRLSSNQPQHF.

The CDR3 protein is CATQGSDTEAFF. The CDR3 nucleotides read TGTGCCACACAGGGGTCGGACACTGAAGCTTTCTTT. V and J are TRBV24-1 and TRBJ1-1; TRBD1 agrees at 7 bases. The junction had 4 bases not matched to a gene; V was cut back by 10 bases and J by 3 bases. The CDR3 length is 12 residues. Germline V lookup: CDR1 KGHDR, CDR2 SFDVKD.

This chain uses TRBV5-6 with TRBJ2-5; tentatively, D is TRBD2 (5 bases). Germline CDR1 SGHDT, CDR2 YYEEEE. The CDR3 consists of 19 residues. The V and J ends lost 1 base and 2 bases respectively, with 24 bases between them. The CDR3 DNA is TGTGCCAGCAGCTTGTGGCTAGCCCTGAGAGGCCCGAGTCAAGAGACCCAGTACTTC. It yields the protein CASSLWLALRGPSQETQYF.

The rearrangement joins TRBV6-2 or TRBV6-3 to TRBJ1-5; TRBD1 might be the D (5 bases). The CDR3 has 16 amino acids. The germline V gene encodes CDR1 MNHEY and CDR2 SVGEGT. The ends were cut back, 0 bases at V and 3 bases at J, with 12 bases in the middle. The CDR3: CASSYSSGGPNQPQHF. The CDR3 DNA sequence: TGTGCCAGCAGTTACTCCTCCGGGGGACCCAATCAGCCCCAGCATTTT.

The chain links TRBV5-1 to TRBJ2-3, with a possible D match to TRBD1 (6 bases). The V and J ends lost 1 base and 5 bases respectively, with 8 bases between them. Looked up from germline, CDR1 is SGHRS and CDR2 is YFSETQ. CDR3 length equals 13 residues. As DNA, the CDR3 is TGCGCCAGCAGCTTGACGACAGGAGATACGCAGTATTTT. This sequence encodes CASSLTTGDTQYF.